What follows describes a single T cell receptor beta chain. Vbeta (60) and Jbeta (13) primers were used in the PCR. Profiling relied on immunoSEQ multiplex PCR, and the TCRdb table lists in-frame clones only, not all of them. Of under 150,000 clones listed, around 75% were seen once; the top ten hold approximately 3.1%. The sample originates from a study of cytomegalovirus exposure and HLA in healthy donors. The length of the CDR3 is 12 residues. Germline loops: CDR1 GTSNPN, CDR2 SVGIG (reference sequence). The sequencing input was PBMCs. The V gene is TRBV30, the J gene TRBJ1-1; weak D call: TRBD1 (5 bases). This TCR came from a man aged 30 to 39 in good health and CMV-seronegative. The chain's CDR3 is CVREGVVTEAFF. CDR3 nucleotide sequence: TGTGTTAGAGAAGGGGTCGTCACTGAAGCTTTCTTT.